The 2 T cell receptor beta chains listed next were all sequenced from one sample in a study of neurological immune-mediated disorders. A single record per CDR3 protein comes from TCRdb applying MiXCR to the 5' RACE reads. The data show some 24,000 distinct CDR3 sequences, 10% to 15% seen once. The specimen sequenced was PBMCs. The receptor set was obtained from a woman in her 40s with HTLV-1-associated myelopathy (HAM/TSP).

Notes on this clonotype: One base away lies a much larger clone, so this may be a sequencing read error. This chain joins TRBV7-9 and TRBJ2-7, with TRBD1 matching over 8 bases. The CDR3 has 13 amino acids. Trimming removed 3 bases from V and 6 bases from J; junction bases left unmatched: 4. Germline lookup yields CDR1 SEHNR and CDR2 FQNEAQ (reference sequence). The CDR3 nucleotides read TGTGCCAGCAGCTTTGGACAGGGTTCCGAGCAGTACTTC. Amino acid sequence: CASSFGQGSEQYF.

The gene calls are TRBV5-5 and TRBJ1-1, with 7 bases matching TRBD1. The CDR3 contains 19 residues. Germline V CDR1 and CDR2: SGHKS, YYEKEE (reference sequence). V was clipped by 1 base and J by 4 bases; unmatched bases: 19. Here the CDR3 reads CASSLRALRTGEEGTEAFF. The CDR3 nucleotides are TGTGCCAGCAGCTTGCGGGCCCTCAGAACAGGGGAGGAAGGCACTGAAGCTTTCTTT.